The entry that follows covers one TCR beta chain sequence. These data are taken from a study of T-cell reconstitution after alpha-beta-depleted transplantation in children. Unique molecular identifiers were built into the TCRbeta library. Each CDR3 protein is one row after TCRdb ran MiXCR on the PCR reads. The repertoire holds tens of thousands of distinct CDR3 sequences, approximately 11% seen once, with around a quarter in the top ten. The germline V gene encodes CDR1 MNHNS and CDR2 SASEGT. The CDR3 consists of 15 residues. Losses at the gene ends were 6 bases for V and 5 bases for J; bases not matched to a gene: 9.

The sample here was PBMCs from the stem cell graft donor, taken from the stem cell graft. The rearrangement links TRBV6-1 to TRBJ2-1; 8 positions agree with TRBD1. The sequence was obtained from a human donor who donated a stem cell graft to a child with chronic granulomatous disease. The CDR3 bases are TGTGCCAGCAGACTTCGACAGGGGACCAACAATGAGCAGTTCTTC. Its protein is CASRLRQGTNNEQFF.